This section outlines one T cell receptor (beta chain) sequence together with its context. The antigen is not known. The PCR was carried out with 60 Vbeta primers and 13 Jbeta primers. Clones were sequenced by immunoSEQ multiplex PCR, and TCRdb holds only the in-frame ones, with some missing. Here the sample spans 50,000 to 60,000 clones, about 73% being singletons. The CDR3 runs to 15 residues. Germline V lookup: CDR1 SSHAT, CDR2 FNYEAQ (reference sequence). The record originates from a study of cytomegalovirus exposure and HLA in healthy donors. Study-level findings and limits: In a later analysis, donors in an Asian-associated ancestry cluster reportedly had fewer N-insertions in productive TCRs than the cohort mean. Analysis was performed later, and it showed HLA-associated TCR beta chains to be more clonally expanded than equally common others.

The chain employs TRBV7-7 and TRBJ2-2; TRBD1 matches 8 bases. The sequence derives from a young man in good health and CMV-seronegative. Sequencing used PBMCs. CDR3 nucleotide sequence: TGTGCTGCGACAGGGGAAAGCGTCCACACCGGGGAGCTGTTTTTT. This codes for CAATGESVHTGELFF.